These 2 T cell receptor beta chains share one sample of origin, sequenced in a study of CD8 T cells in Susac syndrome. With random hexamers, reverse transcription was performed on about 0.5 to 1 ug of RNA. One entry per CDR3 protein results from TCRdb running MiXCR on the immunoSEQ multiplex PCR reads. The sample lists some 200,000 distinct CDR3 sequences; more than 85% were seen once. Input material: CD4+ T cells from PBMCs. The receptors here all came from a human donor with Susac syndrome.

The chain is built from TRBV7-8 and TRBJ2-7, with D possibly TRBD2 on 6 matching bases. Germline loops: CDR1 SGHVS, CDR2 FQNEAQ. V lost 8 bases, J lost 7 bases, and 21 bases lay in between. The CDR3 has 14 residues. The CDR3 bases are TGTGCCAGCGAGAGAGGGAGGACGGTTAGTGAGCAGTACTTC. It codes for CASERGRTVSEQYF.

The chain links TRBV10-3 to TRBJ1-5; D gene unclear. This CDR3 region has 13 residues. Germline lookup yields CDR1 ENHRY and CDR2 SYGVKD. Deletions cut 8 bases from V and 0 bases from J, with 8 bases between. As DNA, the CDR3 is TGTGCCATCGCGGCAGATAGCAATCAGCCCCAGCATTTT. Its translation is CAIAADSNQPQHF.